The sequence of this T cell receptor beta chain was determined in a study of shared clonotypes between healthy human individuals. Note on this clone: The target antigen is unknown.

Per the germline V gene, CDR1 is SNHLY and CDR2 is FYNNEI. The CDR3 is 13 residues long. Trimming shortened V by 7 bases and J by 5 bases, and 14 bases separated the two germline ends. Notes on the study in general: Deeper or shallower sequencing was expected to change how clonotypes are shared among donors.

In the study's own analysis: From ImmunoSEQ came sequences covering only the junction and carrying no quality scores, so filtering differed. Method: immunoSEQ multiplex PCR; TCRdb's copy keeps in-frame clones and lacks some. That table furnishes V, J and clone size, whereas the DNA furnished D and trimming. The repertoire holds 2 million to 2.5 million clones, 90% to 96% seen once, with over 0.1% in the top ten. The TCR was taken from a man aged 18 to 30 in good health. The rearrangement uses TRBV2 and TRBJ1-2; a possible D gene is TRBD1 (5 bases). Input material: naive CD4+ T cells sorted from blood. As to subset: CD45RA+ positively selected. CDR3 residues: CASKGEGEYGYTF. CDR3 bases: TGTGCCAGCAAAGGGGAGGGCGAGTATGGCTACACCTTC.